This TCR beta chain was recorded in a study of blood T cell repertoires in COVID-19. Study details: In each case, the material was cDNA or gDNA derived from T cells, B-cell-depleted T cells, or PBMCs.

The germline V gene encodes CDR1 LNHDA and CDR2 SQIVND (reference sequence). The J segment lost 0 bases and the V segment lost 5 bases, leaving 10 bases of the junction unmatched. This CDR3 region has 17 residues. Authors' analysis steps: By means of reference gene primer amplification, nucleated cell counts were estimated. This table comes from immunoSEQ multiplex PCR, and its TCRdb copy is limited to in-frame clones, with some not included. V, J and clone size reflect that table, while D and trimming were determined from the DNA. The table has 120,000 to 150,000 clones, over 80% seen once. The chain has TRBV19 and TRBJ2-3, with 8 bases matching TRBD2. The receptor comes from a man aged 50 to 60 who had recovered from COVID-19. Sequencing was performed on peripheral blood. The CDR3 region is CASSSEATSDSTDTQYF. CDR3 nucleotides: TGTGCCAGTAGTTCAGAGGCGACTAGCGATAGCACAGATACGCAGTATTTT.